These T cell receptor beta chains were read from a single sample in a study of T cell responses to AZD1222 COVID-19 vaccine. This table comes from immunoSEQ multiplex PCR, and its TCRdb copy is limited to in-frame clones, with some not included. Seen here are under 200,000 clones, over 90% observed once, and the top ten hold 3.5% to 5%. This specimen consisted of peripheral blood, obtained on day 0 of AZD1222 vaccination. These receptors were obtained from an adult in good health. The CDR3 runs from the conserved cysteine through the conserved F or W. D genes are given only for firm matches.

NA	TRBV30	TRBJ1-4	CAWSAPGLNEKLFF
TRBD1	TRBV7-9	TRBJ1-2	CASSLTGGGYTF
TRBD1	TRBV15	TRBJ1-1	CATSRETLDRVFTEAFF
TRBD2	TRBV10-1	TRBJ2-7	CASSESFGGSSDYEQYF
NA	TRBV3-1/TRBV3-2	TRBJ2-1	CASSQERVQAGPEPFF
NA	TRBV29-1	TRBJ2-1	CSVSRSGPTQGEQFF
NA	TRBV29-1	TRBJ2-5	CSVETGRWQTQYF
NA	TRBV28	TRBJ1-2	CASTDGNYGYTF
TRBD1	TRBV27	TRBJ1-2	CASSRQGNYGYTF
NA	TRBV11-2	TRBJ1-1	CASSLDAANTEAFF
TRBD1	TRBV5-1	TRBJ1-1	CASSRRDRGPAFF
NA	TRBV5-1	TRBJ1-3	CASSLGRNSGNTIYF
TRBD1	TRBV7-2	TRBJ1-6	CASSLDGQGRSPLHF
TRBD1	TRBV19	TRBJ1-1	CATLSGQGVRFEAFF
NA	TRBV6-6	TRBJ2-1	CASRPAGRTDEQFF
NA	TRBV2	TRBJ2-1	CASSDPQGVGYNEQFF
TRBD1	TRBV10-3	TRBJ2-7	CAISGRQGTPYEQYF
TRBD2	TRBV7-9	TRBJ2-3	CASSLAGGSTDTQYF
NA	TRBV5-1	TRBJ1-2	CASSLVAGVPLDGYTF
NA	TRBV19	TRBJ1-5	CASSLGLHQPQHF
TRBD1	TRBV18	TRBJ2-6	CASSVRQGSGANVLTF
NA	TRBV9	TRBJ2-5	CASSVSGRETQYF
TRBD2	TRBV5-1	TRBJ2-7	CASSPQAGGPKEQYF
NA	TRBV6-4	TRBJ2-1	CASSGSGGHGEQFF
NA	TRBV7-2	TRBJ1-6	CASSLSNNSPLHF
NA	TRBV10-3	TRBJ1-3	CAIRGMVSGNTIYF
TRBD2	TRBV7-9	TRBJ2-5	CASNNAASGSYQETQYF
NA	TRBV3-1/TRBV3-2	TRBJ1-1	CASSQRPTGYLNTEAFF
NA	TRBV6-1	TRBJ1-2	CASSEGGAHGYTF
NA	TRBV3-1/TRBV3-2	TRBJ2-3	CASSPSTVRDATQYF
NA	TRBV12-3/TRBV12-4	TRBJ1-1	CASSLRQATEAFF